This T cell receptor beta chain was observed in a study of blood T cell repertoires in COVID-19. Study-level background: Collection of acute and convalescent COVID-19 samples took place in the United States, Italy and Spain. Nucleic acid was either cDNA or gDNA, and it came from T cells, B-cell-depleted T cells, or PBMCs.

Original analysis: Counts of nucleated cells, estimated from reference gene primer amplification, were obtained. Using immunoSEQ multiplex PCR, the repertoire was profiled, and TCRdb retains in-frame clones only, with some absent. Clone size and the V and J calls come from that table; the DNA yielded D and trimming. The table includes under 200,000 clones, 86% detected once. The germline V gene encodes CDR1 SGHRS and CDR2 YFSETQ. CDR3 size: 14 residues. V trimming: 4 bases; J trimming: 9 bases; junction bases outside the gene matches: 6. The sequence was obtained from a man in his forties or fifties with active or convalescent COVID-19. The sequenced material came from peripheral blood. The chain uses TRBV5-1 and TRBJ1-6; 8 bases map to TRBD1. CDR3: CASSPQGVSSPLHF. The CDR3 nucleotides are TGCGCCAGCAGCCCACAGGGGGTTAGTTCACCCCTCCACTTT.